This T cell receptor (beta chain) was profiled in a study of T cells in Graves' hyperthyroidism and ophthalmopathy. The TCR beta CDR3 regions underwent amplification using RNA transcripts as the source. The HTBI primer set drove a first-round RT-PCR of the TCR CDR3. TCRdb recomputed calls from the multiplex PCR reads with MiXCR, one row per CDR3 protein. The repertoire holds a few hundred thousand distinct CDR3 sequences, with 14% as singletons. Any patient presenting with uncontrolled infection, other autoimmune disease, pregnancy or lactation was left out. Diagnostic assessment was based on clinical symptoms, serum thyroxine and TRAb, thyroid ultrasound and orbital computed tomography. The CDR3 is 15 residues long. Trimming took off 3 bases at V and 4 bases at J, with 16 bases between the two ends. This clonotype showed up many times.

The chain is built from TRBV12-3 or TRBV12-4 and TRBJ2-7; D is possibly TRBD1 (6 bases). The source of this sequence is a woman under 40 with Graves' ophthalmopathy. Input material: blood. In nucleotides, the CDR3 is TGTGCCAGCAGTTTGGGACACGGGCTTGTTTACGAGCAGTACTTC. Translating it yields CASSLGHGLVYEQYF.